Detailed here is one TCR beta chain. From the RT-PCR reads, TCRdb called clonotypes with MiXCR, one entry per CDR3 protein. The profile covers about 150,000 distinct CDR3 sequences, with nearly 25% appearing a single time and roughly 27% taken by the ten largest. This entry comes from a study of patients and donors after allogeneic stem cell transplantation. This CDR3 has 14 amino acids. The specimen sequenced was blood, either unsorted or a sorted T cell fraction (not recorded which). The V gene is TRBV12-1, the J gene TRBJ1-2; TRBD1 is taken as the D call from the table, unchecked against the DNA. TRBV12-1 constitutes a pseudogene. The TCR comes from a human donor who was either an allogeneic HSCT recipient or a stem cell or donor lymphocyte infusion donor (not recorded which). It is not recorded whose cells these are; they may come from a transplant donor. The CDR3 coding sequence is TGTGCCAGCAGCCCGACAGGGAAATTGCTTGGCTACACCTTC. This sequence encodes CASSPTGKLLGYTF.